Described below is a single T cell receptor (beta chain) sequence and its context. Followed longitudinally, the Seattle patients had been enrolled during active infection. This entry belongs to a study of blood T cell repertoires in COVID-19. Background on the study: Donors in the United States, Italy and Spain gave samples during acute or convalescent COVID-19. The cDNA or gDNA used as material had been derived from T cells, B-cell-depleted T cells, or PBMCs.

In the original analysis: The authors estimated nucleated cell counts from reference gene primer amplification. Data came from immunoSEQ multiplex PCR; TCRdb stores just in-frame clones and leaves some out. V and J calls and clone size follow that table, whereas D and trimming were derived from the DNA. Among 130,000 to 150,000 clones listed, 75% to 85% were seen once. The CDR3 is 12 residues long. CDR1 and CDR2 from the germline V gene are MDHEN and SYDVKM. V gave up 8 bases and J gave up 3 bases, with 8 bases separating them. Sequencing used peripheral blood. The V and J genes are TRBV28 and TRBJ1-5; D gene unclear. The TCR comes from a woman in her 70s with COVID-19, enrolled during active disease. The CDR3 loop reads CASLQANQPQHF. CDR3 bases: TGTGCCAGCCTCCAGGCCAATCAGCCCCAGCATTTT.